The rows below give T cell receptor beta chains drawn from one sample of a study of T cell repertoires in cytomegalovirus infection. Each CDR3 protein is one row after TCRdb ran MiXCR on the reads. This table has hundreds of thousands of distinct CDR3 sequences, around 11% appearing once. The sequenced sample consisted of PBMCs. Source of these receptors: a human donor in good health (CMV status not recorded). Some clones in this sample may be carry-over from other donors' samples. Each CDR3 is given with its conserved first and last residue. The order of the fields is J gene, clone size, D gene, V gene, CDR3 length, CDR3 DNA, CDR3 protein. D genes are given only for firm matches. Clone size is given for some rows only: seen once, a few or many times, or a class if the clone is expanded.

TRBJ1-1 many - TRBV7-9 15 TGTGCCAGCACCCCGCGGGGGGGCTGGGACACTGAAGCTTTCTTT CASTPRGGWDTEAFF
TRBJ1-5 - - TRBV28 14 TGTGCCAGCAGCAAAGGACAGTCGGAACAGCCCCAGCATTTT CASSKGQSEQPQHF
TRBJ2-7 - TRBD2 TRBV20-1 16 TGCAGTGCTAGAGATGCCCTAGCGGTTCTAAACTACGAGCAGTACTTC CSARDALAVLNYEQYF
TRBJ2-3 few - TRBV29-1 13 TGCAGCTCGAGGGGTGGCCCCACAGATACGCAGTATTTT CSSRGGPTDTQYF
TRBJ1-6 few TRBD1 TRBV19 17 TGTGCCAGTAGTGAGATCCGGGACAGGGGTTATTATTCACCCCTCCACTTT CASSEIRDRGYYSPLHF
TRBJ2-7 few - TRBV29-1 13 TGCAGCGCTAGGGGGAGGGCGGCCTACGAGCAGTACTTC CSARGRAAYEQYF
TRBJ2-7 many - TRBV11-2 14 TGTGCCAGCAGCCAAACCAGGAGCTCCTACGAGCAGTACTTC CASSQTRSSYEQYF
TRBJ2-7 once - TRBV28 13 TGTGCCAGCAGTTTATCCCGGTACTACGAGCAGTACTTC CASSLSRYYEQYF
TRBJ2-1 few TRBD2 TRBV6-1 17 TGTGCCAGCAGCCCGGGTAGCGGGGGGAGCTCCTACAATGAGCAGTTCTTC CASSPGSGGSSYNEQFF
TRBJ1-1 many - TRBV7-2 15 TGTGCCAGCAGCTTAAAGGCGAGGGAGAACACTGAAGCTTTCTTT CASSLKARENTEAFF
TRBJ2-7 - TRBD2 TRBV28 16 TGTGCCAGCAGTGCAGCTAGCGGGAGTCGGTCCTACGAGCAGTACTTC CASSAASGSRSYEQYF
TRBJ2-3 - - TRBV12-3/TRBV12-4 15 TGTGCCAGCAGCGCCCTAGGTCGTCGCGCAGATACGCAGTATTTT CASSALGRRADTQYF